This T cell receptor (beta chain) was found in a study of blood T cell repertoires in COVID-19. On the study more broadly: T cells, B-cell-depleted T cells, or PBMCs supplied cDNA or gDNA.

Profiling relied on immunoSEQ multiplex PCR, and the TCRdb table lists in-frame clones only, not all of them. The table has approximately 270,000 clones, about 85% seen once; the top ten hold under 4%. With 3 bases clipped from V and 6 bases from J, the junction kept 11 bases outside the gene matches. This CDR3 contains 16 residues. Germline values: CDR1 SGDLS, CDR2 YYNGEE. Specimen: peripheral blood. The TCR was taken from a young man with active or convalescent COVID-19. V is TRBV9 and J is TRBJ2-5; 10 nucleotides match TRBD2. For the CDR3, the DNA is TGTGCCAGCAGCGCTGAGTTAGCGGGAGGTCCTAAGACCCAGTACTTC. Translation: CASSAELAGGPKTQYF.